These T cell receptor beta chains were read from a single sample in a study of cytomegalovirus exposure and HLA in healthy donors. Data came from immunoSEQ multiplex PCR; TCRdb stores just in-frame clones and leaves some out. The data hold 100,000 or so clones, with under 80% observed a single time. Sequencing was carried out using PBMCs. Every receptor here comes from a man aged 25-45 years in good health and CMV-seropositive. CDR3s include the opening cysteine and the closing phenylalanine or tryptophan. The D gene is left open where the match is weak. Rows give clone size only sometimes, using once, few, many, or a class for an expanded clone.

V: TRBV5-8; size: .; D: TRBD1; length: 15; J: TRBJ2-1; DNA: TGTGCCAGCAGCCGAACCGGGACAGGGTACAATGAGCAGTTCTTC; CDR3: CASSRTGTGYNEQFF
V: TRBV28; size: .; D: TRBD1; length: 13; J: TRBJ2-7; DNA: TGTGCCAGCAGATTGGGGACAGCTTACGAGCAGTACTTC; CDR3: CASRLGTAYEQYF
V: TRBV10-3; size: .; D: TRBD1; length: 15; J: TRBJ2-7; DNA: TGTGCCATCAGTGACCCCGGGACAGGCGGCTACGAGCAGTACTTC; CDR3: CAISDPGTGGYEQYF
V: TRBV7-6; size: .; D: .; length: 14; J: TRBJ2-3; DNA: TGTGCCAGCAGCACCACAGGGTCGGGGGATACGCAGTATTTT; CDR3: CASSTTGSGDTQYF
V: TRBV6-6; size: .; D: TRBD1; length: 15; J: TRBJ1-6; DNA: TGTGCCAGCAGGGGACAGGGGACGACCAATTCACCCCTCCACTTT; CDR3: CASRGQGTTNSPLHF
V: TRBV4-1; size: .; D: .; length: 15; J: TRBJ1-5; DNA: TGCGCCAGCAGCCAAGTTTTGGGGGCGGGTCAGCCCCAGCATTTT; CDR3: CASSQVLGAGQPQHF
V: TRBV10-3; size: .; D: TRBD1; length: 14; J: TRBJ1-5; DNA: TGTGCCATCAGTGACGGACAGGGGAATCAGCCCCAGCATTTT; CDR3: CAISDGQGNQPQHF
V: TRBV2; size: once; D: TRBD2; length: 17; J: TRBJ2-3; DNA: TGTGCCAGCAGCGCGACTAGCGGGGACACTAGCACAGATACGCAGTATTTT; CDR3: CASSATSGDTSTDTQYF
V: TRBV7-6; size: .; D: TRBD1; length: 16; J: TRBJ2-3; DNA: TGTGCCAGCAGCTTAGTCGGACAGGGGGTAACAGATACGCAGTATTTT; CDR3: CASSLVGQGVTDTQYF
V: TRBV9; size: .; D: .; length: 15; J: TRBJ2-7; DNA: TGTGCCAGCAGCGTTGGGGAGGTTGGGGCCTACGAGCAGTACTTC; CDR3: CASSVGEVGAYEQYF
V: TRBV9; size: .; D: .; length: 17; J: TRBJ2-2; DNA: TGTGCCAGCAGCGCCCCAACAGGGTTACCAAACACCGGGGAGCTGTTTTTT; CDR3: CASSAPTGLPNTGELFF
V: TRBV27; size: .; D: TRBD1; length: 15; J: TRBJ2-5; DNA: TGTGCCAGCAGTTTATGGGCAGGGGGCGGAGAGACCCAGTACTTC; CDR3: CASSLWAGGGETQYF
V: TRBV7-2; size: few; D: .; length: 15; J: TRBJ1-1; DNA: TGTGCCAGCAGAGAACTGGACAGTCTGAACACTGAAGCTTTCTTT; CDR3: CASRELDSLNTEAFF
V: TRBV30; size: .; D: .; length: 13; J: TRBJ2-5; DNA: TGTGCCTGGAGAGGGGGGGGCCAAGAGACCCAGTACTTC; CDR3: CAWRGGGQETQYF
V: TRBV6-5; size: .; D: TRBD2; length: 14; J: TRBJ2-7; DNA: TGTGCCAGCAAAACCCGGACTAGTAACTACGAGCAGTACTTC; CDR3: CASKTRTSNYEQYF
V: TRBV28; size: .; D: .; length: 12; J: TRBJ1-4; DNA: TGTGCCAGCAGTTTACAGAAGGAAAAACTGTTTTTT; CDR3: CASSLQKEKLFF
V: TRBV18; size: .; D: TRBD1; length: 15; J: TRBJ1-1; DNA: TGTGCCAGCTCACCGCGACTTACAGGGGGCACTGAAGCTTTCTTT; CDR3: CASSPRLTGGTEAFF
V: TRBV7-2; size: .; D: TRBD2; length: 15; J: TRBJ2-5; DNA: TGTGCCAGCGGACTAGCGGGGGGGCCTTTGGAGACCCAGTACTTC; CDR3: CASGLAGGPLETQYF
V: TRBV30; size: .; D: TRBD1; length: 14; J: TRBJ1-5; DNA: TGTGCCTGGAGCCCGGGACAGGGGTATCAGCCCCAGCATTTT; CDR3: CAWSPGQGYQPQHF
V: TRBV5-6; size: .; D: .; length: 14; J: TRBJ1-1; DNA: TGTGCCAGCAGCTTCCAGGGAATGAACACTGAAGCTTTCTTT; CDR3: CASSFQGMNTEAFF
V: TRBV30; size: once; D: .; length: 14; J: TRBJ1-6; DNA: TGTGCCTGGAGTGTACGCGGTGATAGCGCACCCCTCCACTTT; CDR3: CAWSVRGDSAPLHF
V: TRBV11-1; size: .; D: TRBD1; length: 15; J: TRBJ2-7; DNA: TGTGCCAGCAGCTTTTCGACAGGGGGGTCCTACGAGCAGTACTTC; CDR3: CASSFSTGGSYEQYF
V: TRBV7-3; size: once; D: TRBD2; length: 14; J: TRBJ2-7; DNA: TGTGCCAGCAGCCCCGGGACTAGCGGCTACGAGCAGTACTTC; CDR3: CASSPGTSGYEQYF
V: TRBV6-6; size: .; D: TRBD1; length: 14; J: TRBJ2-7; DNA: TGTGCCAGCAGTTTGTTGGGACAGGGGGGCGAGCAGTACTTC; CDR3: CASSLLGQGGEQYF
V: TRBV5-6; size: .; D: .; length: 14; J: TRBJ2-5; DNA: TGTGCCAGCAGCTGGGGAGAGGCGGGAGAGACCCAGTACTTC; CDR3: CASSWGEAGETQYF
V: TRBV18; size: .; D: TRBD2; length: 17; J: TRBJ2-1; DNA: TGTGCCAGCTCAGAAATGAGCGGGGGTAGCTCCTACAATGAGCAGTTCTTC; CDR3: CASSEMSGGSSYNEQFF
V: TRBV6-1; size: .; D: TRBD1; length: 17; J: TRBJ2-7; DNA: TGTGCCAGCAGTGCCCAAAAAAGGGAGACAGGGCCCTACGAGCAGTACTTC; CDR3: CASSAQKRETGPYEQYF
V: TRBV2; size: .; D: .; length: 14; J: TRBJ2-1; DNA: TGTGCCAGCAGTGAGGGTCAGGGAATCGATGAGCAGTTCTTC; CDR3: CASSEGQGIDEQFF